Listed below are T cell receptor beta chains from one sample, sequenced in a study of blood T cell repertoires in COVID-19. TCRdb's table, derived via immunoSEQ multiplex PCR, lists solely in-frame clones and lacks some. Of about 180,000 clones listed, about 85% were seen once; the top ten hold roughly 9.8%. Sequenced input: peripheral blood. All receptors come from a woman of 80 years or more with acute or convalescent COVID-19. CDR3s include the opening cysteine and the closing phenylalanine or tryptophan. The size field is filled for only some rows; it gives once, few, many or a size class.

cdr3_aa j_call clone_size v_call cdr3_length
CASSSGTGPLGYTF TRBJ1-2 . TRBV7-9 14
CASSPDSGNTEAFF TRBJ1-1 . TRBV18 14
CASSVVSTDTQYF TRBJ2-3 few TRBV9 13
CASSPDSGGNTGELFF TRBJ2-2 . TRBV18 16
CASSLGGSGSYEQYF TRBJ2-7 . TRBV11-2 15
CASSLRPTRGIQYF TRBJ2-4 . TRBV7-2 14
CASSAILEGAETQYF TRBJ2-5 . TRBV18 15
CASSLKTREQFF TRBJ2-1 . TRBV12-3/TRBV12-4 12
CASSYSRTGKEAFF TRBJ1-1 . TRBV6-5 14
CAISGREGLNYGYTF TRBJ1-2 . TRBV10-3 15
CASSTIDRGTEAFF TRBJ1-1 . TRBV9 14
CASSLAGRGAFF TRBJ1-1 . TRBV7-9 12
CASGLRSEETQYF TRBJ2-5 . TRBV12-5 13
CASSPGHNTGELFF TRBJ2-2 once TRBV18 14
CASSVLAGGNEQFF TRBJ2-1 . TRBV7-2 14
CASKGVYSTPRGYTF TRBJ1-2 once TRBV6-5 15
CASNVEETQYF TRBJ2-5 . TRBV5-1 11
CASSLNAPGQEQFF TRBJ2-1 once TRBV9 14
CASSGRSNQPQHF TRBJ1-5 . TRBV21-1 13
CASARQGRYEQYF TRBJ2-7 . TRBV18 13
CASSFDRAAGEQYF TRBJ2-7 . TRBV19 14
CASSPRVAGGYEQYF TRBJ2-7 . TRBV7-6 15
CAISETGLPPNYGYTF TRBJ1-2 . TRBV10-3 16
CASSFFFEVRPGANVLTF TRBJ2-6 once TRBV11-2 18
CASSQRQDNEKLFF TRBJ1-4 . TRBV3-1/TRBV3-2 14
CASSLTVETQYF TRBJ2-5 . TRBV6-2/TRBV6-3 12
CASSWLQLSYEQYF TRBJ2-7 . TRBV5-6 14
CSASRDEQYF TRBJ2-7 . TRBV20-1 10
CASSQSGTRPGELFF TRBJ2-2 . TRBV4-3 15
CAIKSQGQGNTEAFF TRBJ1-1 . TRBV10-3 15
CASSLEGQGSNYGYTF TRBJ1-2 . TRBV5-5 16
CASRQQGPFNQPQHF TRBJ1-5 . TRBV19 15
CASRLGPGFGLAEGNEQFF TRBJ2-1 . TRBV12-2 19
CASSPGDRAPLVQFF TRBJ2-1 once TRBV5-1 15
CSVENGRDQPQHF TRBJ1-5 . TRBV29-1 13
CASSIPPRAGGHTEAFF TRBJ1-1 . TRBV19 17
CASRPSQGAGEQYF TRBJ2-7 . TRBV7-2 14
CASSRETGSGNTIYF TRBJ1-3 . TRBV5-1 15
CASTREQTNEKLFF TRBJ1-4 few TRBV2 14
CASSLPSGYNEQFF TRBJ2-1 few TRBV5-1 14